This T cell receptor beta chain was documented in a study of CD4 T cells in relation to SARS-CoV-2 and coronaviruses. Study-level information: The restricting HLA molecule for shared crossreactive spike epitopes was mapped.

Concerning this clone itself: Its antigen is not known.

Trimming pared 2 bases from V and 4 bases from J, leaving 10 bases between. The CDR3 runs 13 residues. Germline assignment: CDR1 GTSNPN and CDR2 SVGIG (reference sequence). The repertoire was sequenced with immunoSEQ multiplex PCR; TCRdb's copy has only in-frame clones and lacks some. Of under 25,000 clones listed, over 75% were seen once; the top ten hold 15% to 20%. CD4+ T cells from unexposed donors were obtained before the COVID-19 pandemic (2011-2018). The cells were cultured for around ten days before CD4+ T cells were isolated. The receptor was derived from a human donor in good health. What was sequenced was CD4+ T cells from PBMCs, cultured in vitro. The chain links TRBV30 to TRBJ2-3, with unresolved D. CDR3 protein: CAWSLARADTQYF. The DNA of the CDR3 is TGTGCCTGGAGTCTGGCCCGGGCAGATACGCAGTATTTT.